These T cell receptor beta chains were read from a single sample in a study of shared clonotypes between healthy human individuals. Sequencing used immunoSEQ multiplex PCR; TCRdb keeps in-frame clones, though not all of them. The sample has over 2 million clones, roughly 95% seen once. Sequencing was carried out using naive CD8+ T cells sorted from blood. These receptors were taken from a man aged 18 to 29 in good health. CDR3s include the opening cysteine and the closing phenylalanine or tryptophan. The D gene is left open where the match is weak. The size of a clone is reported for some rows only, either as once, few or many, or as a class for expanded clones.

CDR3	DNA	V	J	D	size	length
CASSQHRGDYEQYF	TGCGCCAGCAGCCAGCATCGGGGGGACTACGAGCAGTACTTC	TRBV4-1	TRBJ2-7	TRBD2	once	14
CASRWGLEYNEQFF	TGTGCCAGCAGGTGGGGACTAGAGTACAATGAGCAGTTCTTC	TRBV5-6	TRBJ2-1	TRBD2	.	14
CASSRDRGSEAFF	TGCGCCAGCAGCCGAGACAGGGGCTCTGAAGCTTTCTTT	TRBV4-3	TRBJ1-1	TRBD1	.	13
CASSKDPAGVSYNEQFF	TGTGCCAGCAGCAAAGATCCAGCGGGAGTAAGCTACAATGAGCAGTTCTTC	TRBV21-1	TRBJ2-1	.	.	17
CSVEGEQFNTEAFF	TGCAGCGTTGAAGGGGAACAGTTTAACACTGAAGCTTTCTTT	TRBV29-1	TRBJ1-1	.	.	14
CASSETRGWEQYF	TGTGCCAGCAGTGAAACCAGGGGGTGGGAGCAGTACTTC	TRBV28	TRBJ2-7	TRBD1	once	13
CASSWDRGTEAFF	TGTGCCAGCAGTTGGGACAGGGGTACTGAAGCTTTCTTT	TRBV6-5	TRBJ1-1	TRBD1	.	13
CASSDLTGELFF	TGTGCCAGCTCGGACCTTACCGGGGAGCTGTTTTTT	TRBV6-1	TRBJ2-2	.	once	12
CASSFRSQPEAFF	TGTGCCAGCAGCTTCCGGAGCCAACCTGAAGCTTTCTTT	TRBV5-7	TRBJ1-1	.	.	13
CASSIPGGNQPQHF	TGTGCCAGTAGTATCCCCGGGGGGAATCAGCCCCAGCATTTT	TRBV19	TRBJ1-5	.	.	14
CASSLVVRDREAFF	TGTGCCAGCAGCTTAGTTGTAAGGGACAGGGAAGCTTTCTTT	TRBV7-9	TRBJ1-1	TRBD1	.	14
CASSIDQPLAGVDIQYF	TGTGCCAGTAGTATAGATCAGCCACTAGCGGGAGTGGACATTCAGTACTTC	TRBV19	TRBJ2-4	TRBD2	many	17
CASSLGPNPGHRPSYGYTF	TGTGCCAGCAGCTTAGGGCCTAATCCCGGACACAGGCCGAGCTATGGCTACACCTTC	TRBV11-2	TRBJ1-2	.	.	19
CASSLAASVSTDTQYF	TGTGCCAGCAGCTTAGCCGCTAGCGTTAGCACAGATACGCAGTATTTT	TRBV7-8	TRBJ2-3	.	.	16
CASSYWREETQYF	TGTGCCAGCAGTTATTGGAGGGAAGAGACCCAGTACTTC	TRBV6-6	TRBJ2-5	.	.	13
CASRAPGFEQYF	TGTGCCAGCAGAGCGCCGGGGTTCGAGCAGTACTTC	TRBV6-5	TRBJ2-7	.	.	12
CAWIFAGQYNEQFF	TGTGCCTGGATTTTTGCGGGGCAATACAATGAGCAGTTCTTC	TRBV30	TRBJ2-1	.	.	14
CASSEFGPNSYEQYF	TGTGCCAGCAGTGAATTCGGGCCTAACTCCTACGAGCAGTACTTC	TRBV6-1	TRBJ2-7	.	.	15
CASSLGLRGDTDTQYF	TGTGCCAGCAGCTTAGGACTACGGGGTGACACAGATACGCAGTATTTT	TRBV11-2	TRBJ2-3	.	.	16
CASRTQGNTEAFF	TGTGCCAGCAGGACACAGGGGAACACTGAAGCTTTCTTT	TRBV7-9	TRBJ1-1	.	.	13
CASSWAPGNYNEQFF	TGCGCCAGCAGCTGGGCACCGGGGAACTACAATGAGCAGTTCTTC	TRBV5-1	TRBJ2-1	.	.	15
CASSSRPGELFF	TGTGCCAGCAGCTCCCGCCCCGGGGAGCTGTTTTTT	TRBV2	TRBJ2-2	.	.	12
CAWNGIRQGIIEQYF	TGTGCCTGGAATGGGATTAGACAGGGTATAATCGAGCAGTACTTC	TRBV30	TRBJ2-7	TRBD1	.	15
CASSQNSAGQPQHF	TGCGCCAGCAGCCAGAACAGTGCAGGACAGCCCCAGCATTTT	TRBV4-1	TRBJ1-5	.	.	14
CASSLTIDQGLWETQYF	TGTGCCAGCAGTTTAACAATTGACCAAGGACTGTGGGAGACCCAGTACTTC	TRBV27	TRBJ2-5	.	.	17
CASSTDGETGELFF	TGTGCCAGCAGCACTGATGGGGAGACCGGGGAGCTGTTTTTT	TRBV9	TRBJ2-2	.	.	14
CASSLVGVVNTIYF	TGTGCCAGCAGCTTAGTAGGGGTTGTAAACACCATATATTTT	TRBV11-2	TRBJ1-3	.	once	14
CASSVTSANEQFF	TGTGCCAGCAGCGTCACTAGTGCCAATGAGCAGTTCTTC	TRBV6-5	TRBJ2-1	.	.	13
CASSLGWGSNQPQHF	TGTGCCAGCAGCCTTGGGTGGGGAAGCAATCAGCCCCAGCATTTT	TRBV27	TRBJ1-5	.	once	15
CASSQALGIDQPQHF	TGCGCCAGCAGCCAAGCTTTGGGCATAGATCAGCCCCAGCATTTT	TRBV4-3	TRBJ1-5	.	.	15
CASSLIRETQYF	TGTGCCAGCAGCTTGATACGGGAGACCCAGTACTTC	TRBV5-8	TRBJ2-5	.	.	12
CAISDGLAGADEQFF	TGTGCCATCAGTGATGGACTAGCGGGAGCAGATGAGCAGTTCTTC	TRBV10-3	TRBJ2-1	TRBD2	.	15
CASSLARGNIQYF	TGTGCCAGCAGCTTAGCGAGAGGGAACATTCAGTACTTC	TRBV11-1	TRBJ2-4	.	once	13
CASSPLAGGPWEQYF	TGTGCCAGCAGCCCCCTAGCAGGAGGGCCGTGGGAGCAGTACTTC	TRBV27	TRBJ2-7	.	.	15
CASSEFSYTSSWETQYF	TGCGCCAGCAGTGAGTTCAGCTATACTAGTTCGTGGGAGACCCAGTACTTC	TRBV10-2	TRBJ2-5	.	.	17
CASSLKGAGELFF	TGTGCCAGCAGCTTAAAGGGAGCCGGGGAGCTGTTTTTT	TRBV7-9	TRBJ2-2	.	.	13
CAISESGQPQHF	TGTGCCATCAGTGAGTCTGGTCAGCCCCAGCATTTT	TRBV10-3	TRBJ1-5	.	few	12
CASSAHGGTNGPPSYEQYF	TGTGCCAGCAGCGCCCACGGGGGCACTAACGGGCCGCCCTCCTACGAGCAGTACTTC	TRBV6-4	TRBJ2-7	.	.	19
CASSHQLVNTEAFF	TGCGCCAGCAGCCACCAGCTTGTGAACACTGAAGCTTTCTTT	TRBV4-1	TRBJ1-1	.	.	14
CASSQVRGWGYKETQYF	TGCGCCAGCAGCCAAGTGCGGGGTTGGGGCTATAAAGAGACCCAGTACTTC	TRBV4-1	TRBJ2-5	.	.	17
CASSEYLATEAFF	TGCGCCAGCAGTGAGTACCTCGCAACTGAAGCTTTCTTT	TRBV10-1	TRBJ1-1	.	.	13
CASSLVADNCGYTF	TGTGCCAGCAGCTTAGTAGCAGATAACTGTGGCTACACCTTC	TRBV7-9	TRBJ1-2	.	.	14
CASGAGLAGGNEQFF	TGTGCCAGTGGTGCGGGACTAGCGGGTGGGAATGAGCAGTTCTTC	TRBV19	TRBJ2-1	TRBD2	.	15
CAWRTGALGGSPLHF	TGTGCCTGGAGAACAGGGGCTTTAGGCGGTTCACCCCTCCACTTT	TRBV30	TRBJ1-6	TRBD1	.	15
CASQLAGNTDTQYF	TGTGCCAGCCAGCTGGCGGGGAACACAGATACGCAGTATTTT	TRBV2	TRBJ2-3	.	.	14
CASIEGYNQPQHF	TGTGCCAGTATAGAGGGGTACAATCAGCCCCAGCATTTT	TRBV19	TRBJ1-5	.	.	13
CASSPWARTGDYEQYF	TGTGCCAGCAGCCCCTGGGCCCGGACAGGGGACTACGAGCAGTACTTC	TRBV9	TRBJ2-7	TRBD1	.	16
CASSWTSGLSYEQYF	TGTGCCAGCAGCTGGACTAGCGGGCTTTCCTACGAGCAGTACTTC	TRBV6-5	TRBJ2-7	TRBD2	few	15
CASSSFGRERGNTEAFF	TGTGCCAGTAGTTCCTTTGGGAGGGAGAGGGGGAACACTGAAGCTTTCTTT	TRBV19	TRBJ1-1	.	.	17
CASSLTSGEETQYF	TGTGCCAGCAGCTTAACTAGCGGGGAAGAGACCCAGTACTTC	TRBV7-8	TRBJ2-5	TRBD2	once	14